The rows below give T cell receptor beta chains drawn from one sample of a study of T-cell memory formation after mild COVID-19. TCRdb called the 5' RACE reads again in MiXCR, with one record for every CDR3 protein. The table records 250,000 to 300,000 distinct CDR3 sequences, over 15% of them present only once. What was sequenced was PBMCs or a T cell subset sorted from them (not recorded which). Receptors were obtained from a young man who had mild COVID-19 (a few samples of this study predate the infection). Cell type and time point are not known. The CDR3 runs from the conserved cysteine through the conserved F or W. D genes are given only for firm matches. Size is omitted from some rows. Given values are once, few, many or a class for expanded clones.

>TRBJ2-7|TRBD1|TRBV10-3|few
CAARDGQGQGYEQYF
TGTGCCGCCAGAGACGGACAGGGCCAGGGCTACGAGCAGTACTTC
>TRBJ2-3|TRBD1|TRBV24-1|many
CATSGSDRGITDTQYF
TGTGCCACCAGTGGATCGGACAGGGGCATCACAGATACGCAGTATTTT
>TRBJ2-1|-|TRBV28|few
CASSGIREQFF
TGTGCCAGCAGTGGGATAAGGGAGCAGTTCTTC
>TRBJ2-1|-|TRBV19|-
CASSPGLRINNEQFF
TGTGCCAGTAGTCCCGGTCTCCGAATTAACAATGAGCAGTTCTTC
>TRBJ1-4|TRBD1|TRBV4-3|few
CASSQGQGPKEKLFF
TGCGCCAGCAGCCAAGGACAGGGGCCCAAGGAAAAACTGTTTTTT
>TRBJ2-1|-|TRBV11-2|-
CASSPTSPGVEQFF
TGTGCCAGCAGCCCCACGAGCCCGGGGGTTGAGCAGTTCTTC
>TRBJ2-3|-|TRBV12-3/TRBV12-4|few
CASSWVASSTDTQYF
TGTGCCAGCAGCTGGGTGGCGTCTAGCACAGATACGCAGTATTTT
>TRBJ2-7|TRBD2|TRBV29-1|-
CSVRTSGRYEQYF
TGCAGCGTTAGGACTAGCGGACGATACGAGCAGTACTTC
>TRBJ2-6|-|TRBV20-1|many
CSADSSGANVLTF
TGCAGTGCTGACAGCTCTGGGGCCAACGTCCTGACTTTC
>TRBJ1-6|-|TRBV20-1|-
CSARDKGLGPLHF
TGCAGTGCTAGAGATAAGGGGTTGGGACCCCTCCACTTT
>TRBJ2-2|-|TRBV11-1|-
CASSLVTPGELFF
TGTGCCAGCAGCTTAGTTACGCCCGGGGAGCTGTTTTTT
>TRBJ2-1|-|TRBV12-3/TRBV12-4|many
CASSIGEGSRNEQFF
TGTGCCAGCAGCATCGGGGAAGGTTCGAGGAATGAGCAGTTCTTC
>TRBJ2-5|-|TRBV11-2|-
CASSGSRGPLGETQYF
TGTGCCAGCAGCGGATCACGGGGACCTCTTGGGGAGACCCAGTACTTC
>TRBJ2-3|TRBD2|TRBV4-3|many
CASSLAGGSDTQYF
TGCGCCAGCAGCCTAGCGGGCGGGTCCGATACGCAGTATTTT
>TRBJ2-3|-|TRBV6-5|-
CASSYRTGISGADTQYF
TGTGCCAGCAGTTACCGGACGGGGATCTCCGGGGCAGATACGCAGTATTTT
>TRBJ2-1|-|TRBV20-1|-
CSASPRSGSSYNEQFF
TGCAGTGCTAGCCCTCGGAGCGGAAGCTCCTACAATGAGCAGTTCTTC